The rows below give T cell receptor beta chains drawn from one sample of a study of technical replicates of blood from a handful of donors. Method: immunoSEQ multiplex PCR; TCRdb's copy keeps in-frame clones and lacks some. The table lists around 70,000 clones, 85% to 95% of them singletons. The sample consisted of T cells isolated from PBMCs. The receptors were gathered from a human donor in good health. CDR3s include the opening cysteine and the closing phenylalanine or tryptophan. A D gene is named only where the DNA matches it firmly. Expanded clones get a size class; other rows say once, few or many, or leave the size out.

v_call,j_call,clone_size,d_call,cdr3_aa,cdr3_nt
TRBV30,TRBJ2-1,-,TRBD2,CAWSGLVYNEQFF,TGTGCCTGGAGCGGACTAGTCTACAATGAGCAGTTCTTC
TRBV7-6,TRBJ2-1,-,TRBD1,CASSPRQGEGLNEQFF,TGTGCCAGCAGCCCCAGACAGGGTGAGGGTTTGAATGAGCAGTTCTTC
TRBV5-1,TRBJ2-3,once,TRBD1,CASSPDRADTQYF,TGCGCCAGCAGCCCGGACAGGGCGGATACGCAGTATTTT
TRBV12-5,TRBJ2-5,-,TRBD2,CASGVSGGAPETQYF,TGTGCTAGTGGTGTTAGCGGGGGGGCCCCTGAGACCCAGTACTTC
TRBV6-5,TRBJ1-1,few,-,CASSYSGGGVDTEAFF,TGTGCCAGCAGTTACAGCGGGGGGGGCGTAGACACTGAAGCTTTCTTT
TRBV7-9,TRBJ2-6,-,-,CASSLESGAGANVLTF,TGTGCCAGCAGCTTAGAGTCAGGGGCTGGGGCCAACGTCCTGACTTTC
TRBV2,TRBJ2-7,-,TRBD2,CASSEFGGLAGAEQYF,TGTGCCAGCAGTGAGTTTGGGGGACTAGCGGGAGCCGAGCAGTACTTC
TRBV19,TRBJ1-2,-,TRBD1,CASRDRAYGYTF,TGTGCCAGTAGAGACAGGGCCTATGGCTACACCTTC
TRBV7-8,TRBJ1-1,-,TRBD1,CASSLGGQLNTEAFF,TGTGCCAGCAGCTTAGGGGGACAGTTGAACACTGAAGCTTTCTTT
TRBV9,TRBJ2-7,once,TRBD2,CASSVGGGTYEQYF,TGTGCCAGCAGCGTAGGCGGGGGGACCTACGAGCAGTACTTC
TRBV19,TRBJ2-4,-,-,CATRRAGENIQYF,TGTGCCACCAGGCGGGCAGGGGAAAACATTCAGTACTTC
TRBV27,TRBJ2-1,-,-,CASSGQYNEQFF,TGTGCCAGCAGTGGACAGTACAATGAGCAGTTCTTC
TRBV29-1,TRBJ2-7,-,-,CSVVPGLHSYEQYF,TGCAGCGTTGTACCGGGACTTCATTCCTACGAGCAGTACTTC
TRBV29-1,TRBJ2-1,once,TRBD1,CSVVPGTGIYNEQFF,TGCAGCGTTGTTCCCGGGACAGGGATTTACAATGAGCAGTTCTTC
TRBV29-1,TRBJ1-1,-,TRBD1,CSVGGQGDYNTEAFF,TGCAGCGTTGGCGGACAGGGCGACTACAACACTGAAGCTTTCTTT
TRBV7-8,TRBJ2-1,-,TRBD2,CASSPGLADTYNEQFF,TGTGCCAGCAGCCCAGGACTAGCGGATACCTACAATGAGCAGTTCTTC
TRBV10-3,TRBJ1-5,once,-,CAISEGGGSNQPQHF,TGTGCCATCAGTGAAGGGGGGGGAAGCAATCAGCCCCAGCATTTT
TRBV6-1,TRBJ2-7,-,TRBD1,CASSDGTGLKFYEQYF,TGTGCCAGCAGTGACGGGACAGGCCTTAAATTCTACGAGCAGTACTTC
TRBV18,TRBJ1-2,-,-,CASSPDLHLGDYGYTF,TGTGCCAGCTCACCAGATCTACACCTGGGAGACTATGGCTACACCTTC
TRBV9,TRBJ2-7,-,TRBD2,CASSTLAGPYYEQYF,TGTGCCAGCAGCACACTAGCGGGACCCTACTACGAGCAGTACTTC
TRBV6-1,TRBJ2-3,-,TRBD2,CASSGLAVDTDTQYF,TGTGCCAGCAGTGGACTAGCGGTCGACACAGATACGCAGTATTTT
TRBV11-2,TRBJ2-2,-,-,CASSKYRVGELFF,TGTGCCAGCAGCAAGTACAGGGTTGGGGAGCTGTTTTTT